This T cell receptor (beta chain) was captured by sequencing in a study of cytomegalovirus exposure and HLA in healthy donors. This clone was counted between two and nine times. Its antigen is not known. Trimming stripped 7 bases from V and 9 bases from J, with 16 bases between. The CDR3 sequence is 12 residues long. The germline V gene encodes CDR1 MNHNS and CDR2 SASEGT. Study-wide results and limits: The study labeled roughly 160 TCR beta chains cytomegalovirus-associated. Owing to their indistinguishability, certain V segments, notably TRBV6-2 and TRBV6-3, were excluded. Presence/absence results assume similar sequencing depth per donor, which may not hold.

PCR involved 60 Vbeta and 13 Jbeta primers. Libraries were prepared by immunoSEQ multiplex PCR; TCRdb keeps only in-frame clonotypes and omits some of them. This sample carries about 59,000 clones, about four fifths of them seen once, and the ten largest clones take 6.8%. Sequenced: PBMCs. The sequence came from a man in his thirties or forties in good health and CMV-seropositive. The gene calls are TRBV6-1 and TRBJ2-7; TRBD2 is a possible D gene (6 bases). DNA for the CDR3: TGTGCCAGCACAAAGGGGAACGGGGGGCAGTACTTC. This sequence encodes CASTKGNGGQYF.